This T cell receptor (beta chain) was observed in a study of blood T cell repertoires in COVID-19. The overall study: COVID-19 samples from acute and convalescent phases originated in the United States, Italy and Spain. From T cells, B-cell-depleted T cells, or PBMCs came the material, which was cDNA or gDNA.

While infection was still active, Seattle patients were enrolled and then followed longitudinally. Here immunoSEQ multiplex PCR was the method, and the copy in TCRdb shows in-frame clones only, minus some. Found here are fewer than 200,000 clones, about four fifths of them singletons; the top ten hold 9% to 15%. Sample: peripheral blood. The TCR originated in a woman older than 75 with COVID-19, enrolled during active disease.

CDR3 DNA: TGTGCCAGCAGCTTAGGTTTCAGGGACTCTGGAAACACCATATATTTT. It is translated as CASSLGFRDSGNTIYF. The chain joins TRBV7-9 to TRBJ1-3; TRBD1 is a possible D gene (5 bases). Trimming pared 1 base from V and 0 bases from J, leaving 10 bases between. Germline CDR1 is SEHNR and CDR2 is FQNEAQ (reference sequence). The CDR3 has 16 amino acids.